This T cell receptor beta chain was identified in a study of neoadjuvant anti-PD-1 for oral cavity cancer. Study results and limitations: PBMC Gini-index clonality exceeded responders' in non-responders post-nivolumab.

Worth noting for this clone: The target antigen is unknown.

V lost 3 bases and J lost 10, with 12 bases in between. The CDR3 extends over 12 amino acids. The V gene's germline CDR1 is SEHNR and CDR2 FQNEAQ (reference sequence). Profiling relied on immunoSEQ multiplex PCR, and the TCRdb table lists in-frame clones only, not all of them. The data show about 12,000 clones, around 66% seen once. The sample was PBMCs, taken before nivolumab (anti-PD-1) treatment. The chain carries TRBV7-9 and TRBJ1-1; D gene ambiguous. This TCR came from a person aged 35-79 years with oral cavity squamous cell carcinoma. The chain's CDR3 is CASSFGGRGAFF. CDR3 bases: TGTGCCAGCAGCTTTGGTGGCCGGGGAGCTTTCTTT.